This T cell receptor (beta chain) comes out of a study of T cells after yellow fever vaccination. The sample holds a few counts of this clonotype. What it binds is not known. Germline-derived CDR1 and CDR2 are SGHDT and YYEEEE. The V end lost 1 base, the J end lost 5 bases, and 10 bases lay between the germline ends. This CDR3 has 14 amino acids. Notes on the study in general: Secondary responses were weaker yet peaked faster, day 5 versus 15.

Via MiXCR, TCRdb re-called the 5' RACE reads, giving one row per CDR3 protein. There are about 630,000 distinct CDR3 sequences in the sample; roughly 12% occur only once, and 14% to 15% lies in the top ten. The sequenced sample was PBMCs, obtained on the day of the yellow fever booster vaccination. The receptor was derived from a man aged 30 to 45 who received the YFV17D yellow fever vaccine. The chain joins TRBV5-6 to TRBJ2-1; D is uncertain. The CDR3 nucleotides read TGTGCCAGCAGCTTGATGGCAGGACACAATGAGCAGTTCTTC. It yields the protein CASSLMAGHNEQFF. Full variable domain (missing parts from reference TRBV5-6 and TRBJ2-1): DAGVTQSPTHLIKTRGQQVTLRCSPKSGHDTVSWYQQALGQGPQFIFQYYEEEERQRGNFPDRFSGHQFPNYSSELNVNALLLGDSALYLCASSLMAGHNEQFFGPGTRLTVL.